This T cell receptor beta chain was sequenced during a study of blood T cell repertoires in COVID-19. This clone was recorded a few times. In germline, CDR1 is SQVTM, CDR2 ANQGSEA. This CDR3 is 14 amino acids long. With V trimmed by 1 base and J by 4 bases, 4 bases remained unmatched. The data were produced by immunoSEQ multiplex PCR, yet TCRdb's version contains in-frame clones alone and is incomplete. Among some 200,000 clones, approximately 84% were seen once, and the ten largest hold approximately 8%. The specimen was peripheral blood. The J gene is TRBJ2-1, the V gene TRBV29-1; TRBD2 matches at 7 bases. The TCR comes from a woman aged 50 to 60 with active or convalescent COVID-19. CDR3: CSVEARTSYNEQFF. The CDR3 DNA sequence: TGCAGCGTTGAAGCCCGGACTAGTTACAATGAGCAGTTCTTC.